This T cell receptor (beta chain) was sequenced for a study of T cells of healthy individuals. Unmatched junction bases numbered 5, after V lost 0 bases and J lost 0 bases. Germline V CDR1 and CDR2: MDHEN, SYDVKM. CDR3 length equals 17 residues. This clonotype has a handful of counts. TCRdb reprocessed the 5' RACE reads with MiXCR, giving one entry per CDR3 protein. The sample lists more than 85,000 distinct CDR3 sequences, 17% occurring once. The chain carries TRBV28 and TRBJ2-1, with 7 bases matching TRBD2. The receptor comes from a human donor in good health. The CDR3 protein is CASSLWASGSSYNEQFF. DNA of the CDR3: TGTGCCAGCAGTTTATGGGCTAGCGGATCCTCCTACAATGAGCAGTTCTTC.